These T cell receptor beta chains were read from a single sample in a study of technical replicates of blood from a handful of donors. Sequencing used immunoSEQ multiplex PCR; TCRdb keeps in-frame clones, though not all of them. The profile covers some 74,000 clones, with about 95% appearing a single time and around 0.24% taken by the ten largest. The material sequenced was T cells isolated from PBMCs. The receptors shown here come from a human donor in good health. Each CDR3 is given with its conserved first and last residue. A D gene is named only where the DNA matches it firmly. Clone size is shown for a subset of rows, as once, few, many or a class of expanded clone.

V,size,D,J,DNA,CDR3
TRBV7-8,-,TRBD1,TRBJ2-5,TGTGCCAGCAGCTTATCCCGGACAGGGGGTTTGGAGACCCAGTACTTC,CASSLSRTGGLETQYF
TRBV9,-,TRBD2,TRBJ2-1,TGTGCCAGCACCTCGAGCGGGGGGAACTACAATGAGCAGTTCTTC,CASTSSGGNYNEQFF
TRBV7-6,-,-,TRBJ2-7,TGTGCCAGCAGCACCGCTCTTAGCCCGCCCTACGAGCAGTACTTC,CASSTALSPPYEQYF
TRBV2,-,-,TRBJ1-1,TGTGCCAGCAGTTACCGAGGGAGCACTGAAGCTTTCTTT,CASSYRGSTEAFF
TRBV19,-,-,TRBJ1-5,TGTGCCAGTAGCTCAAACGGACAGTATAGCAATCAGCCCCAGCATTTT,CASSSNGQYSNQPQHF
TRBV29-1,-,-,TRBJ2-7,TGCAGCGTAAAGACTGGAAGCCTCTCCTACGAGCAGTACTTC,CSVKTGSLSYEQYF
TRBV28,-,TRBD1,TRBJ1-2,TGTGCCAGCAGCATAGGACAGGGTACTGGCTACACCTTC,CASSIGQGTGYTF
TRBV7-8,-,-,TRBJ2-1,TGTGCCAGCAGCTTAGTAACACGCCCCGTGACAGTCTCCTACAATGAGCAGTTCTTC,CASSLVTRPVTVSYNEQFF
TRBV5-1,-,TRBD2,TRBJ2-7,TGCGCCAGCAGCTTGGGGGCGGGGGGGCCCTACGAGCAGTACTTC,CASSLGAGGPYEQYF
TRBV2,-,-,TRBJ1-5,TGTGCCAGCAGTGAAGCGCGGGTAGGGAATAGCAATCAGCCCCAGCATTTT,CASSEARVGNSNQPQHF
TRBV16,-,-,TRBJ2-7,TGTGCCAGCAGCCTGCCCGGGCGGGCTTACGAGCAGTACTTC,CASSLPGRAYEQYF
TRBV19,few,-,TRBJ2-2,TGTGCCAGTAGCCTGACAAGAAACACCGGGGAGCTGTTTTTT,CASSLTRNTGELFF
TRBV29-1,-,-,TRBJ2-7,TGCAGCGTTGAGACTTTCGGCGACGAGCAGTACTTC,CSVETFGDEQYF
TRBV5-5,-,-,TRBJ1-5,TGTGCCAGCAGTTTGGGGTGGAGGGAGCCTTATCAGCCCCAGCATTTT,CASSLGWREPYQPQHF
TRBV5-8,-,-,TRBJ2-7,TGTGCCAGCAGCGTCGACAGATCCTACGAGCAGTACTTC,CASSVDRSYEQYF
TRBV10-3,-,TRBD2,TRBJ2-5,TGTGCCTCACGGGGGGTCCAAGAGACCCAGTACTTC,CASRGVQETQYF
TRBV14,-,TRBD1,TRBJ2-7,TGTGCCAGCAGCCGGGAGACAGGGGTGACCTACGAGCAGTACTTC,CASSRETGVTYEQYF
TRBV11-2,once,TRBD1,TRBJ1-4,TGTGCCAGCAGCCCGGACAGGGCCACTAATGAAAAACTGTTTTTT,CASSPDRATNEKLFF
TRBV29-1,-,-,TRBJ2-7,TGCAGCGGTCAGGACAGTTTCGACGAGCAGTACTTC,CSGQDSFDEQYF
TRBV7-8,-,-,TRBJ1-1,TGTGCCAGCAGCAGACGACGGGGGGGCACTGAAGCTTTCTTT,CASSRRRGGTEAFF
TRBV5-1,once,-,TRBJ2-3,TGCGCCAGCAGCTGGGGGACTTTGGGTGGGGATACGCAGTATTTT,CASSWGTLGGDTQYF
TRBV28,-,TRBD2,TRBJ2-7,TGTGCCAGCAGGCGGGGGGCAGGGCCCTACGAGCAGTACTTC,CASRRGAGPYEQYF
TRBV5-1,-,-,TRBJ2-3,TGCGCCAGCAGCTTGGCCAGGGTTAGCACAGATACGCAGTATTTT,CASSLARVSTDTQYF
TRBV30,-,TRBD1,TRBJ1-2,TGTGCCTGGAGTCTTCTGGACAGGGTAGGCTATGGCTACACCTTC,CAWSLLDRVGYGYTF
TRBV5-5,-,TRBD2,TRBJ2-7,TGTGCCAGCAGCGCAGACTCGGGGGGGCAGTACTTC,CASSADSGGQYF
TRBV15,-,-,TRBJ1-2,TGTGCCATCGGGGAAGGCGGCTACACCTTC,CAIGEGGYTF
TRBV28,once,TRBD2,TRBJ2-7,TGTGCCAGCAGTTTTTGGGGACTAGGGAGCGTTCCCTACGAGCAGTACTTC,CASSFWGLGSVPYEQYF
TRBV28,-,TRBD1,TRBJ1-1,TGTGCCAGCAGTTTGTTGGGACAGGGGACTGAAGCTTTCTTT,CASSLLGQGTEAFF
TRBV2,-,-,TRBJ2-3,TGTGCCAGCAGTGGTTGGGGGGAGGGCACAGATACGCAGTATTTT,CASSGWGEGTDTQYF
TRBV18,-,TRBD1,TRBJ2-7,TGTGCCAGCTCACCCACAGGGGGCTACGAGCAGTACTTC,CASSPTGGYEQYF
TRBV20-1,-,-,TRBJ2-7,TGCAGTGCTAGCAACAACTACGAGCAGTACTTC,CSASNNYEQYF
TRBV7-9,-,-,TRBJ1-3,TGTGCCAGCAGCCTCAACGGAGCAGTGCTCTCTGGAAACACCATATATTTT,CASSLNGAVLSGNTIYF